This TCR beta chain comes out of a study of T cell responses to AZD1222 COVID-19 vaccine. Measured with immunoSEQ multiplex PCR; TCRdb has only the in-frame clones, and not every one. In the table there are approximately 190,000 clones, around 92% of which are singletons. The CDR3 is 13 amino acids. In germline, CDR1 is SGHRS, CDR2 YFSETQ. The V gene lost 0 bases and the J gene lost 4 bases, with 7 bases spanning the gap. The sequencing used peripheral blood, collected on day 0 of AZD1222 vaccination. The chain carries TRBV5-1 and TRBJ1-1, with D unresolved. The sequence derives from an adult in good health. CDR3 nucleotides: TGCGCCAGCAGCTTGGGGGTCAGCACTGAAGCTTTCTTT. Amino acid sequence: CASSLGVSTEAFF.